This paragraph reports one T cell receptor beta chain. Original processing notes: Amplified reference gene primers provided the basis for estimating nucleated cell counts. The table came from immunoSEQ multiplex PCR; TCRdb's copy has only in-frame clones and leaves some out. For V, J and clone size, that table is used; D and trimming come from the DNA. The repertoire includes 150,000 or so clones, 60% to 85% of them detected once, and around 4.8% sits in the top ten. This record belongs to a study of blood T cell repertoires in COVID-19. About the study: Samples of COVID-19 (acute and convalescent) were obtained from the United States, Italy and Spain. In each case, the material was cDNA or gDNA derived from T cells, B-cell-depleted T cells, or PBMCs.

Trimming pared 4 bases from V and 7 bases from J, leaving 16 bases between. There are 14 residues in the CDR3. Germline V gene sequence: CDR1 SGHVS, CDR2 FQNEAQ. The chain joins TRBV7-8 to TRBJ1-2, with D perhaps matching TRBD1 (6 bases). Sequencing was carried out using peripheral blood. The clonotype was recovered from a woman of 80 years or more with active or convalescent COVID-19. CDR3 bases: TGTGCCAGCAGCTCAGGGGCACCGGCGAGTGGCTACACCTTC. As protein: CASSSGAPASGYTF. Complete variable domain (other parts from reference TRBV7-8 and TRBJ1-2): GAGVSQSPRYKVAKRGQDVALRCDPISGHVSLFWYQQALGQGPEFLTYFQNEAQLDKSGLPSDRFFAERPEGSVSTLKIQRTQQEDSAVYLCASSSGAPASGYTFGSGTRLTVV.